One sample yielded the 14 T cell receptor beta chains listed below, sequenced in a study of T cell repertoires in cytomegalovirus infection. TCRdb independently ran MiXCR on the reads; one entry per CDR3 protein. The table lists about 770,000 distinct CDR3 sequences, almost 30% of them singletons. Their recognized antigens are unknown. Sequencing used cultured CD8+ T cells from PBMCs, obtained from culture after CMV antigen stimulation. Receptors originate from a human donor in good health (CMV status not recorded). Some clones in this sample may be carry-over from other donors' samples.

The V gene is TRBV5-6, the J gene TRBJ2-7; the D gene is possibly TRBD2 (6 bases). Germline V gives CDR1 SGHDT, CDR2 YYEEEE. The CDR3 contains 17 residues. Trimming removed 0 bases at V and 3 bases at J, with 19 bases between. The CDR3 loop reads CASSLGIGRGYSYEQYF. The DNA for the CDR3 is TGTGCCAGCAGCTTGGGTATTGGGCGGGGCTATAGCTACGAGCAGTACTTC.

This chain uses TRBV5-1 with TRBJ1-5; the D is unclear. Trimming stripped 2 bases from V and 6 bases from J, with 15 bases between. Germline assignment: CDR1 SGHRS and CDR2 YFSETQ. The CDR3 totals 15 residues. CDR3 residues: CASSFLPGTGQPQHF. CDR3 nucleotides: TGCGCCAGCAGCTTTCTCCCGGGAACGGGTCAGCCCCAGCATTTT.

This chain connects TRBV9 to TRBJ2-5, with a weak D call TRBD2 (5 bases). Germline V gives CDR1 SGDLS, CDR2 YYNGEE. V lost 0 bases, J lost 0 bases, and 9 bases lay in between. The CDR3 contains 15 residues. CDR3 residues: CASSVGGHDQETQYF. The DNA for the CDR3 is TGTGCCAGCAGCGTAGGAGGGCATGACCAAGAGACCCAGTACTTC.

The CDR3 region has the DNA TGCAGCGGGTTCGGGGGGGCGACGGGGGATGAGCAGTTCTTC. Protein sequence: CSGFGGATGDEQFF. This chain uses TRBV29-1 with TRBJ2-1; TRBD2 aligns across 8 bases. Germline CDR1 is SQVTM and CDR2 is ANQGSEA. The CDR3 is 14 amino acids. V trimming: 7 bases; J trimming: 8 bases; junction bases outside the gene matches: 13.

V usage is TRBV9 and J usage is TRBJ1-6; the match to TRBD1 covers 7 bases. The CDR3 is made up of 15 amino acids. The junction had 1 base not matched to a gene; V was cut back by 3 bases and J by 1 base. CDR1 is SGDLS and CDR2 is YYNGEE in the germline V gene. Here the CDR3 reads CASSGQGSYNSPLHF. The DNA of the CDR3 is TGTGCCAGCAGCGGACAGGGATCCTATAATTCACCCCTCCACTTT.

This clonotype was seen a few times. V is TRBV20-1 and J is TRBJ2-1; the match to TRBD2 covers 13 bases. Germline CDR1 and CDR2: DFQATT and SNEGSKA (reference sequence). This CDR3 spans 15 amino acids. J lost 0 bases, V lost 6 bases, and 2 bases had no gene match. Written as DNA, the CDR3 is TGCAGTGCCGGGACTAGCGGGGACTCCTACAATGAGCAGTTCTTC. Translation: CSAGTSGDSYNEQFF.

This clonotype was found many times. V gene TRBV7-8 combines with J gene TRBJ2-1; D remains ambiguous. The V gene's germline CDR1 is SGHVS and CDR2 FQNEAQ. V was trimmed by 2 bases and J by 6 bases, leaving 14 bases between them. The CDR3 contains 15 residues. This CDR3 is CASSLYPKVSNEQFF. The CDR3 DNA reads TGTGCCAGCAGCTTATACCCCAAAGTCTCCAATGAGCAGTTCTTC.

The chain is built from TRBV5-6 and TRBJ2-3, with a possible D match to TRBD2 (6 bases). V was trimmed by 3 bases and J by 0 bases, leaving 11 bases between them. CDR3 size: 15 residues. Germline lookup yields CDR1 SGHDT and CDR2 YYEEEE. CDR3 sequence (DNA): TGTGCCAGCAGCTCGCCGGGACTGAGCACAGATACGCAGTATTTT. It is translated as CASSSPGLSTDTQYF.

The chain links TRBV2 to TRBJ1-2; 9 bases match TRBD1. This CDR3 has 17 residues. Germline lookup yields CDR1 SNHLY and CDR2 FYNNEI. Trimming removed 5 bases from V and 3 bases from J; junction bases left unmatched: 13. The CDR3 region has the DNA TGTGCCAGCAGTACAGGGGGCTATGGAGGGATGGACTATGGCTACACCTTC. Translation: CASSTGGYGGMDYGYTF.

This clonotype was counted a few times. The gene calls are TRBV5-1 and TRBJ2-1, with 8 bases fitting TRBD2. CDR3 length: 16 amino acids. The J segment lost 3 bases and the V segment lost 2 bases, leaving 7 bases of the junction unmatched. From germline, CDR1 is SGHRS and CDR2 YFSETQ. The CDR3 protein is CASSFRIAGNYNEQFF. The CDR3 DNA follows: TGCGCCAGCAGCTTTCGGATAGCGGGGAACTACAATGAGCAGTTCTTC.

This clonotype was seen ten or more times. V and J are TRBV7-6 and TRBJ2-7, with a possible D match to TRBD2 (5 bases). Deletions cut 3 bases from V and 0 bases from J, with 9 bases between. From germline, CDR1 is SGHVS and CDR2 FNYEAQ. The CDR3 loop spans 14 amino acids. CDR3 DNA: TGTGCCAGCAGCTTGTTGGGAGACTCCTACGAGCAGTACTTC. Encoded protein: CASSLLGDSYEQYF.

This chain joins TRBV20-1 and TRBJ1-6; a possible D gene is TRBD1 (6 bases). V lost 6 bases and J lost 3, with 18 bases in between. The CDR3 covers 16 residues. Germline V gene data show CDR1 as DFQATT and CDR2 as SNEGSKA (reference sequence). In nucleotides, the CDR3 is TGCAGTGCCCACGAAGGGGGGAAGTACTATAATTCACCCCTCCACTTT. It yields the protein CSAHEGGKYYNSPLHF.

In its sample, this clonotype was seen once. The chain employs TRBV9 and TRBJ1-5, with 8 bases lining up with TRBD1. The CDR3 covers 14 residues. V lost 4 bases and J lost 6; bases outside the gene matches: 6. Per the germline V gene, CDR1 is SGDLS and CDR2 is YYNGEE. CDR3 sequence: CASSSSGGSQPQHF. CDR3 in DNA: TGTGCCAGCAGCTCCTCAGGGGGCTCTCAGCCCCAGCATTTT.

This clonotype was detected many times. The chain recombines TRBV7-8 with TRBJ2-7; D not certain. Germline values: CDR1 SGHVS, CDR2 FQNEAQ. The CDR3 has 11 amino acids. V was pared by 4 bases and J by 3 bases, with 4 bases between. The CDR3 nucleotides read TGTGCCAGCAGCTCAGACTACGAGCAGTACGTC. Its protein product is CASSSDYEQYV.